The TCR beta chain described here comes from a study of tumor-infiltrating lymphocytes in glioblastoma multiforme. Three nested ARM-PCR rounds with V-beta and C-beta primers built TCRB libraries. TCRB cDNA was made from approximately 0.5 ug total RNA. Unique molecular identifiers were not described for the libraries. Each CDR3 protein is one row after TCRdb ran MiXCR on the multiplex PCR reads. This table holds about 9,200 distinct CDR3 sequences, around 64% found once. With regard to this clonotype: Its antigen remains unidentified. Lacking the conserved final phenylalanine or tryptophan, this CDR3 likely reflects a read error.

Whole-study findings and limits: Functional subtype sorting of these T cells was not performed.

The sequence derives from a male donor with glioblastoma. Material: brain tumor tissue.

CDR3 amino acids: CANSSHLTGGETQYL. The CDR3 region has the DNA TGTGCCAACAGCTCACATCTAACGGGCGGAGAGACCCAGTACCTC. The J gene is TRBJ2-5, the V gene TRBV5-4; D not resolved. The germline V gene encodes CDR1 SGHNT and CDR2 YYREEE (reference sequence). The CDR3 contains 15 residues.